The T cell receptor beta chain described here comes from a study of CD8 T cells in ankylosing spondylitis. A word on this clonotype: Its cognate antigen is unknown.

V gave up 5 bases and J gave up 8 bases, with 13 bases separating them. The CDR3 runs to 13 residues. Germline V CDR1 and CDR2: SNHLY, FYNNEI. Notes on the study in general: Roughly eight highly homologous variants made up a TCR beta motif that seemed to typify ankylosing spondylitis blood. Earlier authors reported some of these motif variants in reactive arthritis synovial fluid and blood.

Libraries for TCR beta were made by quantitative 5'-RACE with molecular barcodes. Each CDR3 protein is one row after TCRdb ran MiXCR on the 5' RACE reads. The sample consists of roughly 200,000 distinct CDR3 sequences, 13% of them appearing once. This TCR was sampled from a male donor with ankylosing spondylitis or in good health (not recorded which). The V gene is TRBV2, the J gene TRBJ2-1, with D possibly matching TRBD2 (5 bases). Sequenced material: blood, either unsorted or a sorted T cell fraction (not recorded which). CDR3 DNA sequence: TGTGCCAGCAGTCTCCGGACTGGGGATGAGCAGTTCTTC. Its translation is CASSLRTGDEQFF.